One and the same sample provided the 20 T cell receptor beta chains below, sequenced in a study of ipilimumab plus nivolumab after autologous stem cell transplantation. The repertoire was sequenced with immunoSEQ multiplex PCR; TCRdb's copy has only in-frame clones and lacks some. The sample contains roughly 15,000 clones, around four fifths of which appear only once. The sample was PBMCs, taken in a trial of ipilimumab plus nivolumab as post-transplant consolidation. The receptors were gathered from a male donor with diffuse large B-cell lymphoma.

This rearrangement joins TRBV15 to TRBJ1-1; 8 nucleotides agree with TRBD1. This CDR3 region has 15 residues. The germline CDR1 and CDR2 sequences are LNHNV and YYDKDF (reference sequence). J was trimmed by 1 base and V by 2 bases; bases with no gene match: 3. The CDR3: CATSRNRGGNTEAFF. In DNA, the CDR3 is TGTGCCACCAGCAGAAACAGGGGGGGGAACACTGAAGCTTTCTTT. The variable domain in full, with the rest retrieved from reference TRBV15 and TRBJ1-1, is DAMVIQNPRYQVTQFGKPVTLSCSQTLNHNVMYWYQQKSSQAPKLLFHYYDKDFNNEADTPDNFQSRRPNTSFCFLDIRSPGLGDTAMYLCATSRNRGGNTEAFFGQGTRLTVV.

This chain joins TRBV28 and TRBJ1-6; TRBD1 agrees at 8 bases. CDR1 is MDHEN and CDR2 is SYDVKM in the germline V gene. V lost 6 bases to trimming and J lost 10 bases; unmatched junction nucleotides: 8. The CDR3 is made up of 14 amino acids. The CDR3 DNA reads TGTGCCAGCAGAAACGGACAGGGAGACTCACCCCTCCACTTT. Translated, it gives CASRNGQGDSPLHF.

The chain links TRBV7-3 to TRBJ2-7; D gene uncertain. The germline gives CDR1 SGHTA, CDR2 FQGTGA. V dropped 5 bases and J dropped 0 bases, with 26 bases sitting between them. The CDR3 totals 19 residues. CDR3 DNA sequence: TGTGCCAGCAGCCCCGAGGCAGGCACCACCAAACCCTCCTCCTACGAGCAGTACTTC. Translation gives CASSPEAGTTKPSSYEQYF.

V and J are TRBV6-5 and TRBJ2-7; the D gene could be TRBD1 or TRBD2 (5 bases each). The V end was cut by 6 bases, the J end by 2 bases, with 17 bases between. The CDR3 is made up of 15 amino acids. Germline-derived CDR1 and CDR2 are MNHEY and SVGAGI. CDR3 DNA: TGTGCCAGCAGCCTCGGGGCCCTTTCCCCCTACGAGCAGTACTTC. Translation gives CASSLGALSPYEQYF.

The chain recombines TRBV6-5 with TRBJ1-1, with unresolved D. The CDR3 is 12 amino acids. Germline V CDR1 and CDR2: MNHEY, SVGAGI. The V gene lost 6 bases and the J gene lost 0 bases, with 5 bases spanning the gap. The CDR3 DNA reads TGTGCCAGCAGCGCCATGAACACTGAAGCTTTCTTT. It yields the protein CASSAMNTEAFF.

The chain uses TRBV2 and TRBJ2-5, with 8 bases matching TRBD2. CDR3 length: 14 amino acids. CDR1 SNHLY and CDR2 FYNNEI come from the germline V gene. Losses at the gene ends were 5 bases for V and 5 bases for J; bases not matched to a gene: 7. The CDR3 is CASSLKRGRETQYF. The CDR3, as DNA: TGTGCCAGCAGTTTAAAGCGGGGGAGGGAGACCCAGTACTTC.

Comment on this clone: Its ends do not fully match the called genes, so a read error is possible. V and J are TRBV7-2 and TRBJ1-1, with D possibly matching TRBD1 (5 bases). The CDR3 spans 14 residues. Germline lookup yields CDR1 SGHTA and CDR2 FQGNSA. CDR3 coding DNA: TGTGCCAGCACCTTATGGGGGTTGAACACTGAAGCTTTCTTT. Encoded protein: CASTLWGLNTEAFF. The full variable domain, its missing parts supplied by reference TRBV7-2 and TRBJ1-1, is GAGVSQSPSNKVTEKGKDVELRCDPISGHTALYWYRQSLGQGLEFLIYFQGNSAPDKSGLPSDRFSAERTGGSVSTLTIQRTQQEDSAVYLCASTLWGLNTEAFFGQGTRLTVV.

This clone was counted only a few times. The V call is TRBV2, the J call TRBJ1-6; TRBD1 aligns across 7 bases. The V segment lost 7 bases and the J segment 8 bases; nucleotides outside the gene matches: 11. In germline, CDR1 is SNHLY, CDR2 FYNNEI. The CDR3 consists of 15 residues. The CDR3 region has the DNA TGTGCCAGCACAGGGGAACAGGGGTACGATTCACCCCTCCACTTT. Encoded protein: CASTGEQGYDSPLHF.

V and J are TRBV19 and TRBJ1-2; D is possibly TRBD1 (5 bases). CDR1 LNHDA and CDR2 SQIVND come from the germline V gene (reference sequence). The ends were cut back, 6 bases at V and 3 bases at J, with 14 bases in the middle. This CDR3 region has 14 residues. CDR3 sequence: CASSLPRAYYGYTF. CDR3 nucleotide sequence: TGTGCCAGTAGCTTGCCCAGGGCGTACTATGGCTACACCTTC.

This clone was observed a handful of times. The chain couples TRBV6-1 to TRBJ2-7, with 9 bases fitting TRBD1. Germline lookup yields CDR1 MNHNS and CDR2 SASEGT. This CDR3 is 16 amino acids long. With 1 base clipped from V and 6 bases from J, the junction kept 10 bases outside the gene matches. The DNA of the CDR3 is TGTGCCAGCAGTGAAGGGGGGACAGGGAGGCGCTCCGAGCAGTACTTC. Translation gives CASSEGGTGRRSEQYF.

The rearrangement uses TRBV19 and TRBJ2-7, with 8 bases that match TRBD2. The V gene's germline CDR1 is LNHDA and CDR2 SQIVND (reference sequence). This CDR3 is 16 amino acids long. Trimming at V came to 4 bases and at J to 0 bases, leaving 8 bases not matched to a gene. CDR3 nucleotide sequence: TGTGCCAGTAGTAGGGCGGCGGGGGGAACCTCCTACGAGCAGTACTTC. Amino acid sequence: CASSRAAGGTSYEQYF. The entire variable domain, with the rest obtained from reference TRBV19 and TRBJ2-7, is as follows: DGGITQSPKYLFRKEGQNVTLSCEQNLNHDAMYWYRQDPGQGLRLIYYSQIVNDFQKGDIAEGYSVSREKKESFPLTVTSAQKNPTAFYLCASSRAAGGTSYEQYFGPGTRLTVT.

This clone rates as medium-sized. The rearrangement links TRBV6-1 to TRBJ1-2; tentative D call: TRBD1 (6 bases). Trimming removed 1 base at V and 4 bases at J, with 13 bases between. There are 15 residues in the CDR3. Germline values: CDR1 MNHNS, CDR2 SASEGT. The CDR3 loop reads CASSEEGGPGYGYTF. CDR3 sequence (DNA): TGTGCCAGCAGTGAAGAGGGGGGGCCGGGCTATGGCTACACCTTC.

The chain combines TRBV5-5 with TRBJ2-5; perhaps TRBD2 as D (7 bases). This CDR3 contains 15 residues. Germline V lookup: CDR1 SGHKS, CDR2 YYEKEE (reference sequence). Trimming left V 4 bases short and J 2 bases short, with 15 bases between. DNA for the CDR3: TGTGCCAGCAGCCGGGGGGCCGCGCGGCAAGAGACCCAGTACTTC. Translated, it gives CASSRGAARQETQYF.

The chain is built from TRBV9 and TRBJ1-5; D is unclear. The CDR3 spans 14 residues. V lost 5 bases and J 3 bases, leaving 12 bases between the germline ends. Germline V lookup: CDR1 SGDLS, CDR2 YYNGEE. The CDR3 here is CASSVDPTNQPQHF. CDR3 nucleotides: TGTGCCAGCAGTGTTGACCCAACCAATCAGCCCCAGCATTTT.

J is TRBJ2-7 and V is TRBV12-2. TRBV12-2 is given as a pseudogene. This CDR3 spans 17 amino acids. This CDR3 is CASRLVLFPPASWEQYF. CDR3 nucleotides: TGTGCAAGTCGCTTAGTGTTGTTTCCACCCGCTTCCTGGGAGCAGTACTTC.

This clone came up once. The chain links TRBV7-9 to TRBJ1-2; possible D gene TRBD1, 6 bases. This CDR3 spans 15 amino acids. Germline V gene data show CDR1 as SEHNR and CDR2 as FQNEAQ (reference sequence). With 5 bases removed from V and 8 bases from J, the gap between germline ends came to 21 bases. The CDR3 here is CASSPVRAGDSGYTF. The CDR3 nucleotides are TGTGCCAGCAGCCCGGTACGGGCAGGGGATAGCGGCTACACCTTC.

V gene TRBV7-2 combines with J gene TRBJ2-2; 9 nucleotides align to TRBD2. From germline, CDR1 is SGHTA and CDR2 FQGNSA. The length of the CDR3 is 16 residues. V was clipped by 3 bases and J by 6 bases; unmatched bases: 8. The CDR3 loop is CASSFEPGLAPGELFF. The CDR3 coding sequence is TGTGCCAGCAGCTTTGAACCGGGACTAGCTCCCGGGGAGCTGTTTTTT.

The chain couples TRBV12-5 to TRBJ2-3, with TRBD1 matching 10 bases. The CDR3 contains 15 residues. Unmatched junction bases numbered 7, after V lost 5 bases and J lost 5 bases. Germline loops: CDR1 LGHNT, CDR2 FRNRAP. The CDR3 loop reads CASGPTGGILDTQYF. DNA for the CDR3: TGTGCTAGTGGTCCGACAGGGGGCATATTAGATACGCAGTATTTT.

Remarks on this clone: The same CDR3 is also encoded by other DNA sequences in this sample. The V gene is TRBV10-1, the J gene TRBJ2-5; no firm D call. The CDR3 runs to 14 residues. Trimming removed 0 bases at V and 8 bases at J, with 13 bases between. Germline lookup yields CDR1 WNHNN and CDR2 SYGVQD (reference sequence). The CDR3 DNA follows: TGCGCCAGCAGTGAGTCACTAACATCGGGCACCCAGTACTTC. This codes for CASSESLTSGTQYF.

The CDR3 region is CTSSQDYPGAPGETQYF. The CDR3 bases are TGCACCAGCAGCCAAGATTATCCGGGGGCACCGGGAGAGACCCAGTACTTC. The chain joins TRBV1 to TRBJ2-5. TRBV1 is labeled a pseudogene. The CDR3 is 17 amino acids.